This paragraph reports one T cell receptor (beta chain). Its cognate antigen is unknown. The repertoire was sequenced with immunoSEQ multiplex PCR; TCRdb's copy has only in-frame clones and lacks some. The table lists under 80,000 clones, 60% to 70% of them singletons. Trimming shortened V by 3 bases and J by 1 base, and 9 bases separated the two germline ends. Per germline, CDR1 LNHDA and CDR2 SQIVND (reference sequence). The CDR3 contains 14 residues. These data originate in a study of shared clonotypes between healthy human individuals. General study points: A handful of donors had roughly 5.2% of their naive CD4 clonotypes in common.

Sample: memory CD8+ T cells sorted from blood. This sample's subset: CD45RO+ cells pooled with CCR7-negative TemRA cells. This sequence was found in a man aged 25 to 45 in good health. The V gene is TRBV19, the J gene TRBJ1-1; D is undetermined. CDR3 in DNA: TGTGCCAGTAGTATTTGGTCAGCGAACACTGAAGCTTTCTTT. This gives the protein CASSIWSANTEAFF.